This T cell receptor (beta chain) was sequenced during a study of persistence of HIV-infected CD4 T cells. Overlapping HIV-1 Gag 15-mer peptides at 0.85 to 1 ug per peptide per mL were used. Sorting of responding CD4+ T cells relied on upregulated CD40 ligand together with CD69. The study, taken as a whole, reports: TCR analyses could not target the rare provirus-carrying CMV-responding cells.

The immunoSEQ assay was version 4, run in survey mode. Using immunoSEQ multiplex PCR, the repertoire was profiled, and TCRdb retains in-frame clones only, with some absent. The table lists 25,000 to 35,000 clones, roughly 71% of them singletons. Germline values: CDR1 MNHNY, CDR2 SVGAGI (reference sequence). CDR3 length: 15 amino acids. Deletions cut 6 bases from V and 2 bases from J, with 16 bases between. A remark on this clone: Its antigen is as yet unknown.

The chain couples TRBV6-6 to TRBJ1-1; D is undetermined. This receptor was identified in an adult man with HIV who was CMV-seropositive. The sequenced sample was CD4+ T cells sorted from PBMCs after roughly 18-hour stimulation, obtained from a patient who received antiretroviral therapy. For the CDR3, the DNA is TGTGCCAGCAGCCTTAAACAGACCGCTAACACTGAAGCTTTCTTT. It translates to CASSLKQTANTEAFF.